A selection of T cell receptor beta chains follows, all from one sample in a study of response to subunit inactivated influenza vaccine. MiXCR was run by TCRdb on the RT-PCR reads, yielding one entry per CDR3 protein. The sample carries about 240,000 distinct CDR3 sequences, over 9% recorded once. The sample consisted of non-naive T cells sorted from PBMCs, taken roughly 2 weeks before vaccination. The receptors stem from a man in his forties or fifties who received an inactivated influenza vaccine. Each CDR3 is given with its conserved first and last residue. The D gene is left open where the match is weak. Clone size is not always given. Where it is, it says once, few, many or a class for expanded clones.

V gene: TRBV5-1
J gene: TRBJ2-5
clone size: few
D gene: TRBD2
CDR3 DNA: TGCGCCAGCAGCGCGGGACTAGCGGGGGAGACCCAGTACTTC
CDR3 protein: CASSAGLAGETQYF

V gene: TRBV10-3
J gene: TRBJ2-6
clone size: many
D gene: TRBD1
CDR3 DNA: TGTGCCATCAGTTCTCGTCGGACAGGGGGCTCTGGGGCCAACGTCCTGACTTTC
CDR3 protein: CAISSRRTGGSGANVLTF

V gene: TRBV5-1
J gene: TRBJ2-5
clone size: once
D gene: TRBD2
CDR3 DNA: TGCGCCAGCAATAGCGGGAAGCAACAAGAGACCCAGTACTTC
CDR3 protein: CASNSGKQQETQYF

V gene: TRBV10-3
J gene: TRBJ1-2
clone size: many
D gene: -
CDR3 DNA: TGTGCCATCAGCATGGGGCCAACCTATGGCTACACCTTC
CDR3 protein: CAISMGPTYGYTF

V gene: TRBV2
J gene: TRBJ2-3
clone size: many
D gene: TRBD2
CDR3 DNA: TGTGCCAGCAGGACGGCTAGCGGGGGTGGGGGCACAGATACGCAGTATTTT
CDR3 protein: CASRTASGGGGTDTQYF

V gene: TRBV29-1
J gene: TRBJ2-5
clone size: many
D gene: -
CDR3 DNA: TGCAGCGTTGATTTGGCCTCCGGAGGGGAGACCCAGTACTTC
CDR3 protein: CSVDLASGGETQYF

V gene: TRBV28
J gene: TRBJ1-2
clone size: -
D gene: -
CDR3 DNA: TGTGCCTCACAAACCCGCCTTTTAGGTGGCTACACCTTC
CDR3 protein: CASQTRLLGGYTF

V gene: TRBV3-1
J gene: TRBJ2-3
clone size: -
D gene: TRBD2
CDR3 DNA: TGTGCCAGCAGCCAAGGGCGGCGGGGGGGCTTAGATACGCAGTATTTT
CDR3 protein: CASSQGRRGGLDTQYF

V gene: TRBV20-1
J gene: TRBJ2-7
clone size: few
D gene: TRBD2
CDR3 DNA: TGCAGTGCTAGCGGGAGGACAACCTACGAGCAGTACTTC
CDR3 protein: CSASGRTTYEQYF

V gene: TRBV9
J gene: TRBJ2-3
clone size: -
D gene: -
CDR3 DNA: TGTGCCAGCAGCGCCGTGGGAGATACGCAGTATTTT
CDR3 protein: CASSAVGDTQYF

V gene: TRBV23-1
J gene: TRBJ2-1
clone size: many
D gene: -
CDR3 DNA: TGCGCCAGCAGTCAATCGGATCGAAGGGGACGAAGCTCCTACAATGAGCAGTTCTTC
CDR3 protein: CASSQSDRRGRSSYNEQFF